This T cell receptor (beta chain) was identified in a study of T-cell reconstitution after alpha-beta-depleted transplantation in children. Findings of the study overall: T-cell numbers and diversity, one year after transplant, stemmed largely from T cells that were newly produced.

For TCRbeta, the library was prepared with unique molecular identifiers. MiXCR, run by TCRdb on the PCR reads, gives a single entry per CDR3 protein. Here the sample spans just under 250,000 distinct CDR3 sequences, roughly 26% being singletons. This clonotype was seen more than once but under ten times. Its specificity is not known. The CDR3 consists of 17 residues. V was clipped by 2 bases and J by 4 bases, with 18 bases between them. This chain links TRBV12-3 or TRBV12-4 with TRBJ1-5, with a possible D match to TRBD1 (6 bases). This TCR came from a girl aged 2 to 9 with Fanconi anemia, due to receive a stem cell transplant. Sequenced material: PBMCs, taken before TCRalphabeta/CD19-depleted stem cell transplant. Here the CDR3 DNA reads TGTGCCAGCAGTTTAACGTTAGCAGGGGCCCTTAATCAGCCCCAGCATTTT. It translates to CASSLTLAGALNQPQHF.